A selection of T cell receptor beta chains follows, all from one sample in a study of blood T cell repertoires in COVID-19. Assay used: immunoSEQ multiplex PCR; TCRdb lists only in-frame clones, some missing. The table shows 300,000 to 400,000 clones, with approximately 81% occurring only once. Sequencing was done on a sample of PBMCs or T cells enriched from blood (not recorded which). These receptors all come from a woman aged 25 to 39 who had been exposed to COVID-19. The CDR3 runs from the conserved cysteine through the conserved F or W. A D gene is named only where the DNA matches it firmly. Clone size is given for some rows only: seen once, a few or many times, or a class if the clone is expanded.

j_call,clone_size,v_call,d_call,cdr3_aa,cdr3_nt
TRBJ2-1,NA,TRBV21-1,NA,CASELAVDLPPIDNEQFF,TGTGCCAGCGAGCTAGCGGTAGACCTCCCACCCATCGACAATGAGCAGTTCTTC
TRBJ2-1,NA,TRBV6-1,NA,CASSEVLGGGPLLEQFF,TGTGCCAGCAGTGAAGTGTTAGGGGGAGGGCCCCTTTTAGAGCAGTTCTTC
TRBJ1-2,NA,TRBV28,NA,CASSFSGPNYGYTF,TGTGCCAGCAGTTTTTCAGGGCCGAACTATGGCTACACCTTC
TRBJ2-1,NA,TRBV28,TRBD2,CASSSRTSGSFEQFF,TGTGCCAGCAGTTCCCGGACTAGCGGGAGTTTCGAGCAGTTCTTC
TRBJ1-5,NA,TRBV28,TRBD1,CASSSGQGNQPQHF,TGTGCCAGCAGTTCGGGACAGGGTAATCAGCCCCAGCATTTT
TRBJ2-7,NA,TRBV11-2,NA,CASSLGGAGEQYF,TGTGCCAGCAGCTTGGGGGGGGCTGGCGAGCAGTACTTC
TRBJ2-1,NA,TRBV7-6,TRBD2,CASSLWPPSGSIDEQFF,TGTGCCAGCAGCTTATGGCCCCCTAGCGGGAGTATCGATGAGCAGTTCTTC
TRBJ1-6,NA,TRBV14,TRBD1,CASSRNRGPNSPLHF,TGTGCCAGCAGCCGGAACAGGGGCCCAAATTCACCCCTCCACTTT
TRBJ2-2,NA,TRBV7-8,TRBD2,CASSFEASGNTGELFF,TGTGCCAGCAGCTTCGAGGCTAGCGGTAACACCGGGGAGCTGTTTTTT
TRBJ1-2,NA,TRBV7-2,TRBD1,CASTGRDRRDGYTF,TGTGCCAGCACCGGGAGGGACAGAAGGGATGGCTACACCTTC
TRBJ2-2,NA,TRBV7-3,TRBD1,CASSLGGTGATGELFF,TGTGCCAGCAGCTTAGGAGGGACAGGGGCCACCGGGGAGCTGTTTTTT
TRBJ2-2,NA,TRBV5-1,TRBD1,CASSFAGGTGELFF,TGCGCCAGCAGCTTCGCAGGGGGCACCGGGGAGCTGTTTTTT
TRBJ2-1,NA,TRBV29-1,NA,CSVEYPDSTASLNEQFF,TGCAGCGTTGAATACCCGGATTCGACGGCTAGCTTGAATGAGCAGTTCTTC
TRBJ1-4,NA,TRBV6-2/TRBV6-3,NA,CASSQDREKLFF,TGTGCCAGCAGTCAGGACAGAGAAAAACTGTTTTTT
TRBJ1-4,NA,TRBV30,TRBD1,CAWSGQGAEKLFF,TGTGCCTGGAGTGGTCAGGGGGCTGAAAAACTGTTTTTT
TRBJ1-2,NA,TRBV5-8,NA,CASSFTGFYSGYTF,TGTGCCAGCAGCTTCACAGGGTTTTATTCTGGCTACACCTTC
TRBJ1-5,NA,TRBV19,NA,CASSRGDLNQPQHF,TGTGCCAGTAGTAGGGGGGATCTTAATCAGCCCCAGCATTTT
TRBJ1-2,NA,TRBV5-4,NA,CASSLLQGPFYGYTF,TGTGCCAGCAGCCTCCTGCAGGGCCCGTTCTATGGCTACACCTTC
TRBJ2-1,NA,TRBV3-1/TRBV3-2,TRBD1,CASSQGTGMAKNEQFF,TGTGCCAGCAGCCAAGGGACAGGGATGGCTAAAAATGAGCAGTTCTTC
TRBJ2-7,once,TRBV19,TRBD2,CASSDTSGASYEQYF,TGTGCCAGTAGTGATACTAGCGGGGCCTCCTACGAGCAGTACTTC
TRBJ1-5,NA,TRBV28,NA,CASSPAGGANQPQHF,TGTGCCAGCAGTCCTGCGGGGGGCGCAAATCAGCCCCAGCATTTT
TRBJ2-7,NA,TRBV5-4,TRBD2,CASSFAGGGYEQYF,TGTGCCAGCAGCTTTGCGGGAGGCGGGTATGAGCAGTACTTC
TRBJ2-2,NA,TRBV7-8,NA,CASRGADTGELFF,TGTGCCAGCAGGGGGGCCGACACCGGGGAGCTGTTTTTT
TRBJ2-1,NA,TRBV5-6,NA,CASSLAHTGKTYNEQFF,TGTGCCAGCAGCTTGGCCCATACGGGAAAAACCTACAATGAGCAGTTCTTC